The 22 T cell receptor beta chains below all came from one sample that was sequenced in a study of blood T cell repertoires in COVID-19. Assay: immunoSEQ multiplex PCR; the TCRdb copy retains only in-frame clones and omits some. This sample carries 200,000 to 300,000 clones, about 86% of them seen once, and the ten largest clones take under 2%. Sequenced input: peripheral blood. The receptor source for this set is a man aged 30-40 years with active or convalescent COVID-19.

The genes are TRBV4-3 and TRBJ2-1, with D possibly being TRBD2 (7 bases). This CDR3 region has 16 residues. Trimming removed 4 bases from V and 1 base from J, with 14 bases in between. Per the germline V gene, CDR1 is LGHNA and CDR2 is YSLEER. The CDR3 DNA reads TGCGCCAGCAGCCTAGACCGGGGGGCGTCCTACAATGAGCAGTTCTTC. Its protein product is CASSLDRGASYNEQFF.

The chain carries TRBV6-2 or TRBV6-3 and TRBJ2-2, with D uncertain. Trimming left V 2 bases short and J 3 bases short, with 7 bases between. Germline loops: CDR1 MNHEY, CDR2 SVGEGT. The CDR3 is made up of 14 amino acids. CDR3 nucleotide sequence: TGTGCCAGCAGTTACCCCCGGGACACCGGGGAGCTGTTTTTT. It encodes CASSYPRDTGELFF.

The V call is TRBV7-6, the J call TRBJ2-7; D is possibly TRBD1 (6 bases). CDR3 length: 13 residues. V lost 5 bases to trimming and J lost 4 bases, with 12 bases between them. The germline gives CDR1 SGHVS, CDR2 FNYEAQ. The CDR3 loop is CASSPADRYEQYF. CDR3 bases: TGTGCCAGCAGCCCAGCAGACAGGTACGAGCAGTACTTC. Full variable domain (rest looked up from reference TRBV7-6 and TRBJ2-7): GAGVSQSPRYKVTKRGQDVALRCDPISGHVSLYWYRQALGQGPEFLTYFNYEAQQDKSGLPNDRFSAERPEGSISTLTIQRTEQRDSAMYRCASSPADRYEQYFGPGTRLTVT.

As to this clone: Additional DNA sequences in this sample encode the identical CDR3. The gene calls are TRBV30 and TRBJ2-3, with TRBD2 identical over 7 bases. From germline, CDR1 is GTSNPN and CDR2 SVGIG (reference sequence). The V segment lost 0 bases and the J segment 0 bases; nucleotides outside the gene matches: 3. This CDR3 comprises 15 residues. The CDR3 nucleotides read TGTGCCTGGAGTGTAGGCGGGGGAAGCACAGATACGCAGTATTTT. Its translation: CAWSVGGGSTDTQYF. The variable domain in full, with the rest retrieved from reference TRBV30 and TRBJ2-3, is SQTIHQWPATLVQPVGSPLSLECTVEGTSNPNLYWYRQAAGRGLQLLFYSVGIGQISSEVPQNLSASRPQDRQFILSSKKLLLSDSGFYLCAWSVGGGSTDTQYFGPGTRLTVL.

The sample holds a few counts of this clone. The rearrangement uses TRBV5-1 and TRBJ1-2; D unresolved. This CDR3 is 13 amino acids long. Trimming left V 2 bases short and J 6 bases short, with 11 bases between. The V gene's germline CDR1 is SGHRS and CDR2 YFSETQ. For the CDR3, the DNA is TGCGCCAGCAGCTTCTGGCAGGAAGATGGCTACACCTTC. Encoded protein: CASSFWQEDGYTF.

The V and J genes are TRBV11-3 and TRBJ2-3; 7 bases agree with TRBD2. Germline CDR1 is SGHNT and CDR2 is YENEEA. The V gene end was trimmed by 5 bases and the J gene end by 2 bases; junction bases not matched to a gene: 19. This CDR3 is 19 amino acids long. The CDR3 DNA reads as TGTGCCAGCAGCGGCCCTAAGCGGGGATTTTCCCAATTCACAGATACGCAGTATTTT. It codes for CASSGPKRGFSQFTDTQYF.

In DNA, the CDR3 is TGCGCCAGTCATCCGGGGGGGCAGCCCGAGGGCTATGGCTACACCTTC. Translation: CASHPGGQPEGYGYTF. The chain carries TRBV5-1 and TRBJ1-2, with a weak D call TRBD1 (6 bases). CDR3 length equals 16 residues. V lost 8 bases and J lost 4, with 24 bases in between. Germline CDR1 and CDR2: SGHRS and YFSETQ.

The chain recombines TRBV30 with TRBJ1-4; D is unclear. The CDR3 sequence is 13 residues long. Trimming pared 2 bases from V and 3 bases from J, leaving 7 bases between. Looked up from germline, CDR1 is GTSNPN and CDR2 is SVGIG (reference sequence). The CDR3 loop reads CAWSRGPNEKLFF. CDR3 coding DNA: TGTGCCTGGAGTCGGGGTCCTAATGAAAAACTGTTTTTT.

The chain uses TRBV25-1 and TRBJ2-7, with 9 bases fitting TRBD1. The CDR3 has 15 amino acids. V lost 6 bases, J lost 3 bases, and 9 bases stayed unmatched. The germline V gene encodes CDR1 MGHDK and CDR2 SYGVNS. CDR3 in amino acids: CASSRAGTGFYEQYF. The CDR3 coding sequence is TGTGCCAGCAGCCGAGCCGGGACAGGGTTCTACGAGCAGTACTTC.

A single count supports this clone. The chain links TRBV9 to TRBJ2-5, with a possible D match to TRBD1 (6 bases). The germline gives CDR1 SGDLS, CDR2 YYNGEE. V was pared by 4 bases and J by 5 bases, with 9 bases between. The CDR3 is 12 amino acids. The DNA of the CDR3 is TGTGCCAGCAGCCCCAGGGGCGAGACCCAGTACTTC. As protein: CASSPRGETQYF.

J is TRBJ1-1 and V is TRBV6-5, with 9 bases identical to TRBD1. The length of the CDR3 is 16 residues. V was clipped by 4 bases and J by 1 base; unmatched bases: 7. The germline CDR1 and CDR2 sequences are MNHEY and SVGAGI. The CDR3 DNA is TGTGCCAGCAGTTCGTACAGGGGGCTATCGAACACTGAAGCTTTCTTT. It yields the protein CASSSYRGLSNTEAFF.

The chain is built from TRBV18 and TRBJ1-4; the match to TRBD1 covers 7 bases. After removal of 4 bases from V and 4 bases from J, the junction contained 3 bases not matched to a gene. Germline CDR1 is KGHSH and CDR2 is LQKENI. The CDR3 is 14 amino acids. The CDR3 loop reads CASSRGQLNEKLFF. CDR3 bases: TGTGCCAGCTCACGGGGACAGCTTAATGAAAAACTGTTTTTT.

CDR3 protein: CASSKSGQEVNQPQHF. In nucleotides, the CDR3 is TGTGCCAGCAGTAAATCCGGACAGGAGGTCAATCAGCCCCAGCATTTT. V and J are TRBV27 and TRBJ1-5; 7 bases are a match to TRBD1. The germline gives CDR1 MNHEY, CDR2 SMNVEV (reference sequence). The CDR3 totals 16 residues. After removal of 5 bases from V and 3 bases from J, the junction contained 10 bases not matched to a gene.

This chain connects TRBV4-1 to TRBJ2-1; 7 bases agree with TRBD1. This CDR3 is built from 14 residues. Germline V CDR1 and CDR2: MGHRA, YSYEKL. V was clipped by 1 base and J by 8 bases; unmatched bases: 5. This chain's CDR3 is CASSQVRDSHEQFF. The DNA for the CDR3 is TGCGCCAGCAGCCAAGTACGGGACAGCCATGAGCAGTTCTTC.

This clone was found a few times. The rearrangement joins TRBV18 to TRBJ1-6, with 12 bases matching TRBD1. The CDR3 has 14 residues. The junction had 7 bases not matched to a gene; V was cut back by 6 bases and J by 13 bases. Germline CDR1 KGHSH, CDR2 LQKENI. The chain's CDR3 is CASSKPGQGAPLHF. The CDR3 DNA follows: TGTGCCAGCTCGAAACCGGGACAGGGGGCGCCCCTCCACTTT.

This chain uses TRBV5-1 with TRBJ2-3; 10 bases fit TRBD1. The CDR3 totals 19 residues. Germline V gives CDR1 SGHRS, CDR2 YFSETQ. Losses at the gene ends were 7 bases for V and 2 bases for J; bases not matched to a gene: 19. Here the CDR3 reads CASGTGTGVLDDNTDTQYF. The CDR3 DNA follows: TGCGCCAGCGGAACCGGGACAGGGGTGCTTGATGACAACACAGATACGCAGTATTTT.

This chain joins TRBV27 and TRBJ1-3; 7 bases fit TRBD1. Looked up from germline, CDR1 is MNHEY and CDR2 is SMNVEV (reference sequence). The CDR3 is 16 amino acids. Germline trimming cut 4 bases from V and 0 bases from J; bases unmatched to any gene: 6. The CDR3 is CASSSTGTASGNTIYF. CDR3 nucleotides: TGTGCCAGCAGTTCGACCGGGACAGCCTCTGGAAACACCATATATTTT.

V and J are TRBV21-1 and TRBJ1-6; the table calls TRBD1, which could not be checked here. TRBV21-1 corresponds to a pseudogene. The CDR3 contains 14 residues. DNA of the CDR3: TGTGCCAGCAGCACCGGGACAGGGTCTCCACCCCTCCACTTT. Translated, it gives CASSTGTGSPPLHF.

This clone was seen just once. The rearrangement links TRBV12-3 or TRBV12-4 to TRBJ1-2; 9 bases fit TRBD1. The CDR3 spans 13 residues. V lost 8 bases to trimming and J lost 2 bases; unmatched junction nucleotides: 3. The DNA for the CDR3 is TGTGCCAGCCGGGACAGGGTGAACTATGGCTACACCTTC. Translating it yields CASRDRVNYGYTF.

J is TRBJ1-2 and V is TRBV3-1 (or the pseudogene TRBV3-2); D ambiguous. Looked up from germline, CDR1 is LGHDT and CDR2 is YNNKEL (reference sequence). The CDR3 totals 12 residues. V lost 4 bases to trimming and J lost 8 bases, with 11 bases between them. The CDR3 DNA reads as TGTGCCAGCAGCCGGCCTTCGGAGGGCTACACCTTC. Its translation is CASSRPSEGYTF.

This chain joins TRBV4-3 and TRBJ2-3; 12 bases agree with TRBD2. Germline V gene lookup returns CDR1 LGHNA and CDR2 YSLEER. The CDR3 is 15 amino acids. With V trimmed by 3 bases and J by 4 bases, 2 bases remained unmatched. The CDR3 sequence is CASSQTSGGPDTQYF. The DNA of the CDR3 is TGCGCCAGCAGCCAGACTAGCGGGGGTCCAGATACGCAGTATTTT.

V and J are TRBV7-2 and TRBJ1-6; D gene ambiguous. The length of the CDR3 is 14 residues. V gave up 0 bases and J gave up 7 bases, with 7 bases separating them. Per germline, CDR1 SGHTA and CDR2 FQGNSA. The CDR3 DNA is TGTGCCAGCAGCTTAGCACGGTTCAATTCACCCCTCCACTTT. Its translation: CASSLARFNSPLHF.